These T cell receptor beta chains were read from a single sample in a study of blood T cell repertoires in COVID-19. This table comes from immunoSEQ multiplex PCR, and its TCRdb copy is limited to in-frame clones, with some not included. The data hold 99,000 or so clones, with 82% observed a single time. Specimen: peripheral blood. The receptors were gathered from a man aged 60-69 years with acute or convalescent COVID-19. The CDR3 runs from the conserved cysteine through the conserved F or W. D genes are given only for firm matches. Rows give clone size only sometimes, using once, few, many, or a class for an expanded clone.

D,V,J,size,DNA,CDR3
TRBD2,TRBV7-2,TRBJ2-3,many,TGTGCCAGCAGCTGGACTAGCGGCACAGATACGCAGTATTTT,CASSWTSGTDTQYF
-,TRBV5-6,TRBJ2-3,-,TGTGCCAGCAGCTTCGGCAGGGGGAGGAGAGATACGCAGTATTTT,CASSFGRGRRDTQYF
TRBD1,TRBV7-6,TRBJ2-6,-,TGTGCCAGCACCCCCGGGACAGGGAACTGGGCCAACGTCCTGACTTTC,CASTPGTGNWANVLTF
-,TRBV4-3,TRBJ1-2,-,TGCGCCAGCAGCCAAGGTCTAGGAGACTATGGCTACACCTTC,CASSQGLGDYGYTF
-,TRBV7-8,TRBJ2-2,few,TGTGCCAGCAGCTTTCGGTTACCGACCGGGGAGCTGTTTTTT,CASSFRLPTGELFF
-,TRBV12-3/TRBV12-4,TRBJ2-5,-,TGTGCCAGCAGTTTATGGTCAGCGGAGACCCAGTACTTC,CASSLWSAETQYF
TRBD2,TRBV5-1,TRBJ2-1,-,TGCGCCAGCAGCATTCTAGCGGGAGGTTTAAATGAGCAGTTCTTC,CASSILAGGLNEQFF
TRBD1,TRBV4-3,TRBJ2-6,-,TGCGCCAGCAGCCAAGTCAGAGGGACAGGGTCTGGGGCCAACGTCCTGACTTTC,CASSQVRGTGSGANVLTF
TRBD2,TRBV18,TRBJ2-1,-,TGTGCCAGCTCACCGAGGAGCGGGAGGTACAATGAGCAGTTCTTC,CASSPRSGRYNEQFF
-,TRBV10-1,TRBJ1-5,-,TGCGCCAGCAGCCGGGACACCAATCAGCCCCAGCATTTT,CASSRDTNQPQHF
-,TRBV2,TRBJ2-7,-,TGTGCCAGCAGTGAAGCGAACCGAGGGAACCTCTTC,CASSEANRGNLF
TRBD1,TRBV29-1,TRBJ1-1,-,TGCAGCACAAGAGGACAGGGAGGGAACACTGAAGCTTTCTTT,CSTRGQGGNTEAFF
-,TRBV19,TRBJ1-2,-,TGTGCCAGTAGTATTAACCGACAGGACGGCTACACCTTC,CASSINRQDGYTF
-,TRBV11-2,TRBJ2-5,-,TGTGCCAGCAGCCCAGGGCGAGAGACCCAGTACTTC,CASSPGRETQYF
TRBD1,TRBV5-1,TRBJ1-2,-,TGCGCCAGCAGCCCGGGACAGGGGCACTATGGCTACACCTTC,CASSPGQGHYGYTF
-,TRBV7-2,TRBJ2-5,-,TGTGCCAGCAGCTTAGCGGTAGCCCGAGAGACCCAGTACTTC,CASSLAVARETQYF
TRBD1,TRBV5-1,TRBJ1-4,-,TGCGCCAGCAGCTCGACACCGGACAGGGCGACTAATGAAAAACTGTTTTTT,CASSSTPDRATNEKLFF
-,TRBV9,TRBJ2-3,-,TGTGCCAGCAGCGTGAGAGGGGGGGTCTCCGCCACAGATACGCAGTATTTT,CASSVRGGVSATDTQYF
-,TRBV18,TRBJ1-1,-,TGTGCCAGCTCCCGCCAGGGGATGAACACTGAAGCTTTCTTT,CASSRQGMNTEAFF
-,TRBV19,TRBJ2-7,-,TGTGCCAGTAGTATATCCAGGCTCGACGAGCAGTACTTC,CASSISRLDEQYF
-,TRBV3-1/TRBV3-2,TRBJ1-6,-,TGTGCCAGCAGCCAAGGCTCGGGGGATTCACCCCTCCACTTT,CASSQGSGDSPLHF
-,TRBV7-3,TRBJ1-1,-,TGTGCCAGCAGCTCCCAGATGGGCTCTGAAGCTTTCTTT,CASSSQMGSEAFF
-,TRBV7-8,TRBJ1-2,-,TGTGCCAGCAGCTTAGATCCTCTCAGGAACTATGGCTACACCTTC,CASSLDPLRNYGYTF
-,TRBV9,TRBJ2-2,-,TGTGCCAGCAGCGGGGGCTGGGGCACCGGGGAGCTGTTTTTT,CASSGGWGTGELFF
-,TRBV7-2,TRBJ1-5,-,TGTGCCAGCAGCTTAAGCAGGTACAATCAGCCCCAGCATTTT,CASSLSRYNQPQHF
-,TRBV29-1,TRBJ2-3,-,TGCAGCGTTGACCCCCTAGTAGATACGCAGTATTTT,CSVDPLVDTQYF
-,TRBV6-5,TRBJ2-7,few,TGTGCCACTTTGACAGTAACCTACGAGCAGTACTTC,CATLTVTYEQYF
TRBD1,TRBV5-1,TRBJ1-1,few,TGCGCCAGCAGCTATACAGGGGTGTATCCCCCCCTAAACACTGAAGCTTTCTTT,CASSYTGVYPPLNTEAFF
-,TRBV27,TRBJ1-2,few,TGTGCCAGCAGTCCGCATGGGGTGGGGCGCGGCTATGGCTACACCTTC,CASSPHGVGRGYGYTF
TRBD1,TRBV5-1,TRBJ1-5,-,TGCGCCAGCAGCCAAACGACAGGGGATAGCAATCAGCCCCAGCATTTT,CASSQTTGDSNQPQHF
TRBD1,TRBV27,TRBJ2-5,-,TGTGCCAGCAGCCAGAACAGGGGGGTAGAGACCCAGTACTTC,CASSQNRGVETQYF
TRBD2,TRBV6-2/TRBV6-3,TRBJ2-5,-,TGTGCCAGCAGTTTCCCGGGACTAGCAGGTGGAGAGACCCAGTACTTC,CASSFPGLAGGETQYF
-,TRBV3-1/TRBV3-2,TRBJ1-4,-,TGTGCCAGCAGCCAAGTTAGGGGGATTAATGAAAAACTGTTTTTT,CASSQVRGINEKLFF
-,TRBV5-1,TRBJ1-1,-,TGCGCCAGCAGCCGAGCCCGGGGGGTCGCGAGCACTGAAGCTTTCTTT,CASSRARGVASTEAFF
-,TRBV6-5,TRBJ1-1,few,TGTGCCAGCAGGGACCCACAGGTGAACACTGAAGCTTTCTTT,CASRDPQVNTEAFF
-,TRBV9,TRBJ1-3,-,TGTGCCAGCAGCGGCCATGGTACAGATGCTGGAAACACCATATATTTT,CASSGHGTDAGNTIYF
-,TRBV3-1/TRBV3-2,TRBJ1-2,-,TGTGCCAGCAGCCAAGCGATCGGGGGAAGGGGCTACACCTTC,CASSQAIGGRGYTF
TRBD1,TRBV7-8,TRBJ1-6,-,TGTGCCAGCAGCTTAGCAGGACAGGGGAGTAATTCACCCCTCCACTTT,CASSLAGQGSNSPLHF
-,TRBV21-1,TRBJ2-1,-,TGTGCCAGCAGCAAAGGCGGGAGTGAGGCCTACAATGAGCAGTTCTTC,CASSKGGSEAYNEQFF
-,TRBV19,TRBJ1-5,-,TGTGCCAGTAGTAGTGGGCTTATCCCTCAGCCCCAGCATTTT,CASSSGLIPQPQHF
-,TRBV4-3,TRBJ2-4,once,TGCGCCAGCAGCCAAGGAGGTCCGACCCTAGCCAAAAACATTCAGTACTTC,CASSQGGPTLAKNIQYF
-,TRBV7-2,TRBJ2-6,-,TGTGCCAGCAGCTTAGTTTCAGGGGATGGGGCCAACGTCCTGACTTTC,CASSLVSGDGANVLTF
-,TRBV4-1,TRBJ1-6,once,TGCGCCAGCAGCCAAGAAAACAGGGTTAATTATAATTCACCCCTCCACTTT,CASSQENRVNYNSPLHF
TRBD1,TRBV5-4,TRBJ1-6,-,TGTGCCAGCAGCACGGGACAGGGGGCTTCCTATAATTCACCCCTCCACTTT,CASSTGQGASYNSPLHF
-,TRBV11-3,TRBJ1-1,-,TGTGCCAGCAGCCCTATGAACACTGAAGCTTTCTTT,CASSPMNTEAFF
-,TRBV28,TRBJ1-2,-,TGTGCCAGCAAGGTGGGCCAGGGTAACTATGGCTACACCTTC,CASKVGQGNYGYTF
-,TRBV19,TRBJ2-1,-,TGTGCCAGTAGTATAAGGGTAGGGGACAATGAGCAGTTCTTC,CASSIRVGDNEQFF
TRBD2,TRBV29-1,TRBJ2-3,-,TGCAGCGTCGGTAGCGGGAGGGGGCCAGATACGCAGTATTTT,CSVGSGRGPDTQYF
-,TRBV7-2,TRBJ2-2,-,TGTGCCAGCACCCTTATGGCAACCCCCGGGGAGCTGTTTTTT,CASTLMATPGELFF
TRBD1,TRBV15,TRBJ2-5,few,TGTGCCACCAGCAGAGCCCCGGACAGACAGGGGGAGACCCAGTACTTC,CATSRAPDRQGETQYF
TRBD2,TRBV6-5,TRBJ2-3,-,TGTGCCAGCAGACTAGCGGGATCAGATACGCAGTATTTT,CASRLAGSDTQYF
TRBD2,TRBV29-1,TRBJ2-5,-,TGCAGCGGCTCGACTAGCTTGGAGACCCAGTACTTC,CSGSTSLETQYF
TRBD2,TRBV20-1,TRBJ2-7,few,TGCAGTGCTAGTCGGCGGGGGGGCCTCTACGAGCAGTACTTC,CSASRRGGLYEQYF
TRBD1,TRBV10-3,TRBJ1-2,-,TGTGCCATCAGTGAGCCAACGACAGGGCTCTATGGCTACACCTTC,CAISEPTTGLYGYTF
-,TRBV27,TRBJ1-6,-,TGTGCCAGCAGGCCCCAGGTTACAGATAATTCACCCCTCCACTTT,CASRPQVTDNSPLHF
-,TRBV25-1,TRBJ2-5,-,TGTGCCAGCAGTGAATCAGGGGCCCAAGAGACCCAGTACTTC,CASSESGAQETQYF
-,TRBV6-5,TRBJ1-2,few,TGTGCCAGCAGTTACATGTCCAGGGTGGACTATGGCTACACCTTC,CASSYMSRVDYGYTF
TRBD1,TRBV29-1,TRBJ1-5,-,TGCAGCGTCGCGACAGGGGGCGGTCAGCCCCAGCATTTT,CSVATGGGQPQHF
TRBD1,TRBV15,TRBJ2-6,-,TGTGCCACCAGCAGGGCACCGGGACAGAATTCTGGGGCCAACGTCCTGACTTTC,CATSRAPGQNSGANVLTF
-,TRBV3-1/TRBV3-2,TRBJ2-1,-,TGTGCCAGCAGCCAATACAACAATGAGCAGTTCTTC,CASSQYNNEQFF